The 17 T cell receptor beta chains below were found in one sample sequenced in a study of blood T cell repertoires in COVID-19. TCRdb's copy holds only in-frame clones and misses some; the assay was immunoSEQ multiplex PCR. The sample yields 140,000 to 150,000 clones, roughly 84% seen once. Sequenced material: PBMCs or T cells enriched from blood (not recorded which). The receptor set was obtained from a woman aged 50 to 65 who had been exposed to COVID-19.

V usage is TRBV27 and J usage is TRBJ1-1; the match to TRBD1 covers 8 bases. In germline, CDR1 is MNHEY, CDR2 SMNVEV (reference sequence). This CDR3 has 14 residues. The junction had 8 bases not matched to a gene; V was cut back by 3 bases and J by 8 bases. For the CDR3, the DNA is TGTGCCAGCAGTTTCCGCGACAGGGGACGGGAAGCTTTCTTT. Its protein product is CASSFRDRGREAFF.

The chain links TRBV14 to TRBJ2-2; D uncertain. Trimming took 1 base from V and 4 from J, leaving 10 bases between them. In germline, CDR1 is SGHDN, CDR2 FVKESK. There are 15 residues in the CDR3. The CDR3 here is CASSQALVSTGELFF. CDR3 sequence (DNA): TGTGCCAGCAGCCAAGCCCTAGTAAGCACCGGGGAGCTGTTTTTT.

This chain joins TRBV12-3 or TRBV12-4 and TRBJ1-2; the match to TRBD1 covers 7 bases. CDR3 length equals 13 residues. With V trimmed by 6 bases and J by 7 bases, 8 bases remained unmatched. CDR3: CASSRRGRSGYTF. The CDR3 DNA reads TGTGCCAGCAGCCGTAGGGGGCGCAGTGGCTACACCTTC.

The J gene is TRBJ2-1, the V gene TRBV2; tentatively, D is TRBD2 (6 bases). Germline CDR1 and CDR2: SNHLY and FYNNEI. The CDR3 length is 18 residues. V lost 4 bases to trimming and J lost 5 bases, with 24 bases between them. CDR3 nucleotide sequence: TGTGCCAGCAGTGGCCTTCTTTTCCGGGACTCCGCTGACAATGAGCAGTTCTTC. It translates to CASSGLLFRDSADNEQFF.

The rearrangement joins TRBV3-1 (or the pseudogene TRBV3-2) to TRBJ2-5; D possibly corresponds to TRBD2 (5 bases). Germline CDR1 reads LGHDT; CDR2 reads YNNKEL (reference sequence). The ends were cut back, 8 bases at V and 5 bases at J, with 15 bases in the middle. The CDR3 totals 13 residues. DNA for the CDR3: TGTGCCAGCCGAGCGCCTCCGGGGGAGACCCAGTACTTC. Its protein product is CASRAPPGETQYF.

This clone was detected once. V usage is TRBV5-1 and J usage is TRBJ2-1; TRBD2 matches at 14 bases. Germline CDR1 reads SGHRS; CDR2 reads YFSETQ. The CDR3 sequence is 14 residues long. The trim removed 4 bases at V and 9 bases at J, leaving 3 bases unmatched. CDR3 DNA sequence: TGCGCCAGCAGCCCGGGACTAGCGGGGGTTGAGCAGTTCTTC. Translating gives CASSPGLAGVEQFF.

This clone is a singleton in its sample. The chain's CDR3 is CASSYQGPRGNSPLHF. The CDR3, as DNA: TGTGCCAGCAGTTACCAGGGCCCCCGTGGGAATTCACCCCTCCACTTT. The chain has TRBV6-6 and TRBJ1-6; TRBD1 might be the D (5 bases). CDR3 length: 16 amino acids. CDR1 and CDR2 (germline): MNHNY, SVGAGI (reference sequence). V was clipped by 2 bases and J by 7 bases, with 15 bases between them.

This clone was seen a few times. V gene TRBV19 combines with J gene TRBJ2-7; TRBD2 matches at 12 bases. The CDR3 consists of 14 residues. V was clipped by 4 bases and J by 3 bases; unmatched bases: 1. Germline V gene data show CDR1 as LNHDA and CDR2 as SQIVND (reference sequence). CDR3 sequence: CASSTLAGGYEQYF. The CDR3 coding sequence is TGTGCCAGTAGTACACTAGCGGGGGGCTACGAGCAGTACTTC.

The rearrangement joins TRBV6-4 to TRBJ2-7; the match to TRBD1 covers 8 bases. CDR1 and CDR2 (germline): MRHNA, SNTAGT. This CDR3 comprises 19 residues. Germline trimming cut 0 bases from V and 2 bases from J; bases unmatched to any gene: 15. CDR3 sequence: CASSDSGTGFGIPPYEQYF. The CDR3 region has the DNA TGTGCCAGCAGTGACTCTGGGACAGGATTTGGTATCCCCCCCTACGAGCAGTACTTC.

V is TRBV9 and J is TRBJ2-5, with TRBD1 as a possible D gene (6 bases). CDR3 size: 16 residues. With 0 bases removed from V and 5 bases from J, the gap between germline ends came to 17 bases. CDR1 and CDR2 from the germline V gene are SGDLS and YYNGEE. The CDR3 here is CASSVEGGEQRETQYF. The CDR3 DNA is TGTGCCAGCAGCGTAGAAGGGGGAGAACAGCGGGAGACCCAGTACTTC. Complete variable domain (other parts from reference TRBV9 and TRBJ2-5): DSGVTQTPKHLITATGQRVTLRCSPRSGDLSVYWYQQSLDQGLQFLIQYYNGEERAKGNILERFSAQQFPDLHSELNLSSLELGDSALYFCASSVEGGEQRETQYFGPGTRLLVL.

This clone appeared many times. The chain recombines TRBV9 with TRBJ1-1; 7 bases are shared with TRBD1. Germline lookup yields CDR1 SGDLS and CDR2 YYNGEE. The CDR3 runs 15 residues. The trim removed 3 bases at V and 0 bases at J, leaving 5 bases unmatched. The DNA for the CDR3 is TGTGCCAGCAGCGCAAGACAGGGTATGAACACTGAAGCTTTCTTT. This codes for CASSARQGMNTEAFF. Full variable domain (missing parts from reference TRBV9 and TRBJ1-1): DSGVTQTPKHLITATGQRVTLRCSPRSGDLSVYWYQQSLDQGLQFLIQYYNGEERAKGNILERFSAQQFPDLHSELNLSSLELGDSALYFCASSARQGMNTEAFFGQGTRLTVV.

This clone was picked up a small number of times. V is TRBV13 and J is TRBJ1-6; D remains ambiguous. The V and J ends lost 2 bases and 7 bases respectively, with 12 bases between them. Germline CDR1 is PRHDT and CDR2 is FYEKMQ (reference sequence). This CDR3 region has 15 residues. CDR3 loop: CASSLQDLLNSPLHF. The CDR3 DNA follows: TGTGCCAGCAGCTTACAGGACTTACTAAATTCACCCCTCCACTTT.

The J gene is TRBJ2-7, the V gene TRBV4-2; 9 nucleotides match TRBD2. CDR1 LGHNA and CDR2 YNFKEQ come from the germline V gene. The V and J ends lost 0 bases and 6 bases, in that order; junction bases with no gene match: 3. The CDR3 contains 14 residues. Written as DNA, the CDR3 is TGTGCCAGCAGCCAAGAAGGAGCGGGGGGCGAGCAGTACTTC. Translated: CASSQEGAGGEQYF.

V gene TRBV3-1 (or the pseudogene TRBV3-2) combines with J gene TRBJ2-4, with no clear D. Germline values: CDR1 LGHDT, CDR2 YNNKEL (reference sequence). The CDR3 loop spans 17 amino acids. V gave up 0 bases and J gave up 0 bases, with 12 bases separating them. CDR3 bases: TGTGCCAGCAGCCAAGATGGTCGGTTGCTAGCCAAAAACATTCAGTACTTC. Its protein is CASSQDGRLLAKNIQYF.

V is TRBV4-3 and J is TRBJ1-1; possibly TRBD1 for D (5 bases). The CDR3 is 13 residues long. Per germline, CDR1 LGHNA and CDR2 YSLEER. Trimming removed 6 bases at V and 1 base at J, with 9 bases between. CDR3 sequence: CASRTDRNTEAFF. The CDR3 DNA is TGCGCCAGCAGAACCGACAGGAACACTGAAGCTTTCTTT.

The chain recombines TRBV11-2 with TRBJ2-1; D might be TRBD1 (5 bases). Trimming left V 5 bases short and J 12 bases short, with 11 bases between. Germline loops: CDR1 SGHAT, CDR2 FQNNGV. CDR3 size: 11 residues. CDR3 residues: CASSPRVRQFF. The CDR3 DNA reads as TGTGCCAGCAGCCCCAGGGTACGGCAGTTCTTC.

V is TRBV10-2 and J is TRBJ2-1; 9 bases line up with TRBD2. Germline lookup yields CDR1 WSHSY and CDR2 SAAADI. Germline trimming cut 6 bases from V and 7 bases from J; bases unmatched to any gene: 10. CDR3 length equals 15 residues. CDR3 loop: CASSHTSGLGNEQFF. The CDR3 DNA follows: TGCGCCAGCAGCCATACTAGCGGGTTAGGTAATGAGCAGTTCTTC.